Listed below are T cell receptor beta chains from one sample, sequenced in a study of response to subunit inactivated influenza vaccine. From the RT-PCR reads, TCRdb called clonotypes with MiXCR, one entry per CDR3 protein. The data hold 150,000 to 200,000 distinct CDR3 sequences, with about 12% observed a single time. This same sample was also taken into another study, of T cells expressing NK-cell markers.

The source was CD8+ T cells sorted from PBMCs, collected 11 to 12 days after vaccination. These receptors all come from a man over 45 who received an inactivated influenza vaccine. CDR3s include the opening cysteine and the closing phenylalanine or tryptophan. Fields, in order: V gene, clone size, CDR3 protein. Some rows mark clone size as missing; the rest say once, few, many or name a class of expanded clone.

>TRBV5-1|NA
CASSLALTGDEQYF
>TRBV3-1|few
CASERGRETQYF
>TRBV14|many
CASSHTTSGGTITGELFF
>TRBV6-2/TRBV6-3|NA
CASSPLGTSEYNEQFF
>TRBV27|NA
CASSLAAADTGELFF
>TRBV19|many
CASSIGTGTYEQYF
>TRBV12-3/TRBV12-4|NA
CASSSLGGAEAFF
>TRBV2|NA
CASPKPGTGLYNEQFF
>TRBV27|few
CASSFPGGGNEQFF
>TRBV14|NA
CASSQEPPGYSPLHF
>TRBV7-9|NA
CASSLGPSGAEAFF
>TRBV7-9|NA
CASSHDWGTEAFF
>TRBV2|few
CASSGEREPDTQYF
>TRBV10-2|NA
CATRLANTGELFF
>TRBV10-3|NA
CAISTELTDTQYF
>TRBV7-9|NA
CASRSPRDLGETQYF
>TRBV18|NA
CASSPWEGASQNIQYF
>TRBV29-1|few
CSARDRSRNTIYF
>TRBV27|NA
CASSPGTGVWGSPLHF
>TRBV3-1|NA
CASSQELSGPYEQYF
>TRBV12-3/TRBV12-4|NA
CASSHGTGDGEETQYF
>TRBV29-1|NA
CSVEERYF
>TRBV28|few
CASSLGLDAYEQYF
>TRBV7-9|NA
CASSILSNEQFF
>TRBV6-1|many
CASTDRGGSPLHF
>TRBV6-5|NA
CASSSGLAAGHEQFF
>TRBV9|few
CASSGPRARQFF
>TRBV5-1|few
CASSLNWGTGELFF
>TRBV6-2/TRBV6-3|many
CASSYTPGQGDEETQYF
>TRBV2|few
CASTLWTAYNEQFF
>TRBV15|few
CATQQPGELVHEQFF
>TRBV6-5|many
CASSYSMDLYEQYF
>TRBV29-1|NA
CSVEDPTGEGAGYEQYF
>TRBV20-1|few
CSARDRRASRDEQYF
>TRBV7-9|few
CASSPGPSTGELFF
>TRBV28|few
CASSSLYSNEQFF
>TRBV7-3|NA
CASSASGFTDTQYF